This TCR beta chain derives from a study of Ad26.COV2.S vaccination and SARS-CoV-2 variants. Study at large: Once or twice, 56 days apart, Ad26.COV2.S was delivered intramuscularly.

General study findings and limits: Reported post-vaccination CD8+ and CD4+ T cell responses to spike showed substantial breadth.

Treatment noted: around 19 received Ad26.COV2.S at low or high dose, single or two shots; several received placebo; per-sample allocation not given. Sampling occurred on day 63 after the first vaccine or placebo injection. Boston hosted the donor, who was an adult aged 18-55 years. The CDR3 runs 14 residues. Trimming took 4 bases from V and 1 from J, leaving 10 bases between them. Germline V CDR1 and CDR2: SNHLY, FYNNEI. In regard to this clone: Antigen: not known.

The assay was immunoSEQ multiplex PCR, and TCRdb's table has in-frame clones only and misses some. This sample carries about 400,000 clones, more than 75% of them seen once, and the ten largest clones take around 3.6%. The TCR was taken from a person aged 18-65 years who received the Ad26.COV2.S COVID-19 vaccine or a placebo. The V call is TRBV2, the J call TRBJ1-1; D is unclear. The source was peripheral blood, collected in a trial of Ad26.COV2.S vaccine versus placebo. The CDR3 DNA sequence: TGTGCCAGCAGTGTCTCGAACCGGAACACTGAAGCTTTCTTT. This translates into CASSVSNRNTEAFF.